This TCR beta chain was sequenced in a study of breast tumors, draining lymph nodes, adjacent tissues. Samples came from axillary lymph nodes draining the breast cancer. This clonotype came up a few times. Its specificity is unknown. Since a much larger clone is just one base distant, this may be a read error. TCRdb re-called the multiplex PCR reads with MiXCR, one entry per CDR3 protein. Of 100,000 or so distinct CDR3 sequences listed, around 20% are singletons. Overall study results and limits: The lymph node origin of tumor T cells was framed as consistent with a hypothesis, not demonstrated. Data fit most tumor T cells coming from lymph node, expanding in tumor. Luminal-like breast cancer showed significantly higher tumor–nontumor repertoire similarity than basal-like. Tumors had less TCR diversity than lymph nodes, more than nontumor tissue.

The germline gives CDR1 MGHRA, CDR2 YSYEKL. The CDR3 runs 14 residues. The receptor's source is a female donor with breast cancer. Some clones in this sample may be carry-over from other donors' samples. The material sequenced was axillary lymph node tissue. This chain uses TRBV4-1 with TRBJ2-7, with D perhaps matching TRBD1 (5 bases). CDR3 amino acids: CASGHVTTANEQYF. The DNA of the CDR3 is TGCGCCAGCGGCCACGTTACGACAGCGAACGAGCAGTACTTC.